The following is a T cell receptor (beta chain) sequence with its context. This specimen belongs to a study of T cell repertoires in cytomegalovirus infection. Germline CDR1 reads SGHVS; CDR2 reads FNYEAQ. V lost 1 base to trimming and J lost 8 bases, with 11 bases between them. This CDR3 has 13 residues. TCRdb itself ran the reads through MiXCR, one entry per CDR3 protein. The sample has about 300,000 distinct CDR3 sequences, approximately 8.9% seen once. Sequencing was carried out using PBMCs. This sequence originates from a human donor in good health (CMV status not recorded). Some clones in this sample may be carry-over from other donors' samples. The chain has TRBV7-6 and TRBJ1-2; D is unresolved. CDR3 region: CASSLEGSSGYTF. The CDR3 DNA follows: TGTGCCAGCAGCTTAGAAGGCAGCTCCGGCTACACCTTC.